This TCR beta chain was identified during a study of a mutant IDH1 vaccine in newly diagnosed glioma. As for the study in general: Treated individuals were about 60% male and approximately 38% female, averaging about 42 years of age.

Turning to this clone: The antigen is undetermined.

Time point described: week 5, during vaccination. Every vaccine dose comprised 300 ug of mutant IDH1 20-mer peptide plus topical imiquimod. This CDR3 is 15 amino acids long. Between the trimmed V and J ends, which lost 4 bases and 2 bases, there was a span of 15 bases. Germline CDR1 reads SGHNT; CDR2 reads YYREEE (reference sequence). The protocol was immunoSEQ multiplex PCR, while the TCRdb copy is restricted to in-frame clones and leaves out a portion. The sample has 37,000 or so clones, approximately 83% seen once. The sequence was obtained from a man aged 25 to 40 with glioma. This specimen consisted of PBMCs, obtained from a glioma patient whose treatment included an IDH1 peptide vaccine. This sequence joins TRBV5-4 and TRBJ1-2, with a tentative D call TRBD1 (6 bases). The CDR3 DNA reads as TGTGCCAGCAGCCTAACCGGACAGATGAACTATGGCTACACCTTC. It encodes CASSLTGQMNYGYTF.